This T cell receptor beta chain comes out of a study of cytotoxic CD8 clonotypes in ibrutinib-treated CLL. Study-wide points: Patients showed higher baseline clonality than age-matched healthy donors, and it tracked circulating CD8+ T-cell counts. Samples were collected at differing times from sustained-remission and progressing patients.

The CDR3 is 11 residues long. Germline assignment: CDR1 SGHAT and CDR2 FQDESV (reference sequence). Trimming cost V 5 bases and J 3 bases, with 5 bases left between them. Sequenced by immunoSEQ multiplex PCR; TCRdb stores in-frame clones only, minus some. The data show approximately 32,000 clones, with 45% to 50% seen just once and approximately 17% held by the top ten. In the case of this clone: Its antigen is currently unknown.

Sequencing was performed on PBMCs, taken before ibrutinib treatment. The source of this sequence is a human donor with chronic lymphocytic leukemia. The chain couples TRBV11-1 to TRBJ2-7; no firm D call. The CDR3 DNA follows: TGTGCCAGCAGCGATAACTACGAGCAGTACTTC. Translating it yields CASSDNYEQYF.